This is a list of T cell receptor beta chains from one sample in a study of Ad26.COV2.S vaccination and SARS-CoV-2 variants. Only in-frame clones appear in the TCRdb table, and some are missing; sequencing was by immunoSEQ multiplex PCR. The sample holds roughly 320,000 clones; around four fifths are singletons and the top ten take about 2.1%. Sequenced material: peripheral blood, taken in a trial of Ad26.COV2.S vaccine versus placebo. The receptors shown here come from a person aged 18-65 years who received the Ad26.COV2.S COVID-19 vaccine or a placebo. The CDR3 runs from the conserved cysteine through the conserved F or W. A D gene is named only where the DNA matches it firmly. Clone size appears in some rows only: once, few, many, or a class for an expanded clone.

NA	TRBJ2-7	NA	TRBV27	CASSSPGRGTYEQYF	TGTGCCAGCAGTTCACCGGGACGGGGAACCTACGAGCAGTACTTC
NA	TRBJ1-5	TRBD1	TRBV19	CASSSKDRERNQPQHF	TGTGCCAGTAGTTCCAAGGACAGGGAACGCAATCAGCCCCAGCATTTT
NA	TRBJ2-1	NA	TRBV2	CASAATRNEQFF	TGTGCCAGCGCGGCAACCAGGAATGAGCAGTTCTTC
NA	TRBJ2-3	TRBD2	TRBV2	CASSYPSGGTLLDTQYF	TGTGCCAGCAGTTACCCTAGCGGGGGGACCCTTTTAGATACGCAGTATTTT
NA	TRBJ1-4	NA	TRBV15	CATSRDRPGISEKLFF	TGTGCCACCAGCAGAGACCGGCCAGGGATATCCGAAAAACTGTTTTTT
NA	TRBJ1-4	NA	TRBV27	CASSFERVGEKLFF	TGTGCCAGCAGTTTCGAAAGGGTGGGTGAAAAACTGTTTTTT
NA	TRBJ1-3	TRBD1	TRBV5-4	CASSVMHRGSGNTIYF	TGTGCCAGCAGCGTAATGCACAGGGGGTCTGGAAACACCATATATTTT
once	TRBJ1-5	NA	TRBV28	CASNPTNGNQPQHF	TGTGCCAGCAACCCAACTAATGGCAATCAGCCCCAGCATTTT
once	TRBJ1-3	NA	TRBV10-3	CAITLANPGNTIYF	TGTGCCATAACTCTGGCGAATCCTGGAAACACCATATATTTT
NA	TRBJ1-2	TRBD1	TRBV7-8	CASSSNRGYGYTF	TGTGCCAGCAGCTCCAACAGGGGCTATGGCTACACCTTC
NA	TRBJ2-6	TRBD1	TRBV7-6	CASSSRQGVPGANVLTF	TGTGCCAGCAGCTCCCGACAGGGAGTACCTGGGGCCAACGTCCTGACTTTC
NA	TRBJ2-2	TRBD2	TRBV28	CASSWGLRAGELFF	TGTGCCAGCAGTTGGGGACTAAGGGCCGGGGAGCTGTTTTTT
NA	TRBJ2-1	NA	TRBV5-8	CASSLGTGGTVNEQFF	TGTGCCAGCAGCTTGGGAACGGGTGGAACCGTCAATGAGCAGTTCTTC
NA	TRBJ1-4	NA	TRBV5-8	CASSLGGAGEKLFF	TGTGCCAGCAGCTTGGGGGGGGCTGGCGAAAAACTGTTTTTT
NA	TRBJ1-2	TRBD1	TRBV11-2	CASSTPRGANYGYTF	TGTGCCAGCAGCACCCCCAGGGGGGCTAACTATGGCTACACCTTC
NA	TRBJ1-4	NA	TRBV5-1	CASSLRGVGEKLFF	TGCGCCAGCAGCTTAAGGGGCGTAGGCGAAAAACTGTTTTTT
NA	TRBJ2-1	NA	TRBV4-1	CASSQRDSSSYNEQFF	TGCGCCAGCAGCCAACGGGACTCGAGCTCCTACAATGAGCAGTTCTTC
NA	TRBJ2-3	TRBD2	TRBV3-1/TRBV3-2	CASSQGVTSGVTDTQYF	TGTGCCAGCAGCCAAGGGGTGACTAGCGGGGTCACAGATACGCAGTATTTT
NA	TRBJ2-3	NA	TRBV11-2	CASSGGTGSDTQYF	TGTGCCAGCAGCGGCGGGACCGGGAGCGATACGCAGTATTTT
NA	TRBJ1-3	NA	TRBV11-2	CASARPQGSGNTIYF	TGTGCCAGCGCACGACCTCAGGGTTCTGGAAACACCATATATTTT
NA	TRBJ2-1	TRBD1	TRBV28	CASSLRQGPYNEQFF	TGTGCCAGCAGTCTCCGACAGGGCCCCTACAATGAGCAGTTCTTC
NA	TRBJ2-5	TRBD1	TRBV18	CASSPPTGPETQYF	TGTGCCAGCTCACCACCGACAGGGCCAGAGACCCAGTACTTC
many	TRBJ2-2	NA	TRBV5-1	CASSFGRGTGELFF	TGCGCCAGCAGCTTCGGACGGGGAACCGGGGAGCTGTTTTTT
NA	TRBJ1-6	TRBD1	TRBV4-2	CASNRDRASYNSPLHF	TGTGCCAGCAACCGGGACAGGGCGTCCTATAATTCACCCCTCCACTTT
NA	TRBJ2-5	TRBD1	TRBV19	CASSTGQGPETQYF	TGTGCCAGTAGTACCGGACAGGGGCCAGAGACCCAGTACTTC
few	TRBJ1-5	TRBD1	TRBV5-1	CASSLQGRDQPQHF	TGCGCCAGCAGCTTACAGGGGAGGGATCAGCCCCAGCATTTT
NA	TRBJ1-2	NA	TRBV11-3	CASSTLRYGYTF	TGTGCCAGCAGCACCCTCCGGTATGGCTACACCTTC
NA	TRBJ1-2	NA	TRBV9	CASSVVGLANYGYTF	TGTGCCAGCAGCGTAGTAGGCCTAGCTAACTATGGCTACACCTTC